Each of the 4 T cell receptor beta chains below was sequenced from the same sample in a study of blood T cell repertoires in COVID-19. The repertoire was sequenced with immunoSEQ multiplex PCR; TCRdb's copy has only in-frame clones and lacks some. The sample yields about 150,000 clones, around 91% seen once. The sample taken for sequencing was peripheral blood. Receptors were obtained from a man between 18 and 29 years old with COVID-19, enrolled during active disease.

This clone has just a few counts. This rearrangement joins TRBV3-1 (or the pseudogene TRBV3-2) to TRBJ2-2, with a weak D call TRBD2 (5 bases). Between the trimmed V and J ends, which lost 0 bases and 5 bases, there was a span of 16 bases. Germline loops: CDR1 LGHDT, CDR2 YNNKEL (reference sequence). The CDR3 consists of 17 residues. The CDR3 DNA is TGTGCCAGCAGCCAAGATATAGCGAGTGATGGGACCGGGGAGCTGTTTTTT. It codes for CASSQDIASDGTGELFF.

CDR3 residues: CSAADRLEAFF. The CDR3 DNA reads TGCAGTGCTGCGGACAGGCTTGAAGCTTTCTTT. The chain combines TRBV20-1 with TRBJ1-1, with TRBD1 identical over 7 bases. Per the germline V gene, CDR1 is DFQATT and CDR2 is SNEGSKA (reference sequence). This CDR3 is built from 11 residues. V lost 5 bases and J lost 7; bases outside the gene matches: 4.

The CDR3 protein is CASSLPLYEAFF. CDR3 nucleotide sequence: TGTGCCAGCAGTTTACCCCTCTATGAAGCTTTCTTT. The gene calls are TRBV28 and TRBJ1-1, with D uncertain. The germline V gene encodes CDR1 MDHEN and CDR2 SYDVKM. The CDR3 runs 12 residues. V was clipped by 2 bases and J by 7 bases, with 8 bases between them. The whole variable domain, filled in from reference TRBV28 and TRBJ1-1, reads DVKVTQSSRYLVKRTGEKVFLECVQDMDHENMFWYRQDPGLGLRLIYFSYDVKMKEKGDIPEGYSVSREKKERFSLILESASTNQTSMYLCASSLPLYEAFFGQGTRLTVV.

This rearrangement joins TRBV13 to TRBJ2-3, with TRBD2 as a possible D gene (5 bases). The CDR3 sequence is 16 residues long. The germline CDR1 and CDR2 sequences are PRHDT and FYEKMQ (reference sequence). V was shortened by 0 bases and J by 0 bases, with 10 bases between the two germline ends. CDR3 nucleotides: TGTGCCAGCAGCTTAGGCGGGGTAGCGAGCACAGATACGCAGTATTTT. This encodes CASSLGGVASTDTQYF. The entire variable domain, with the rest obtained from reference TRBV13 and TRBJ2-3, is as follows: AAGVIQSPRHLIKEKRETATLKCYPIPRHDTVYWYQQGPGQDPQFLISFYEKMQSDKGSIPDRFSAQQFSDYHSELNMSSLELGDSALYFCASSLGGVASTDTQYFGPGTRLTVL.